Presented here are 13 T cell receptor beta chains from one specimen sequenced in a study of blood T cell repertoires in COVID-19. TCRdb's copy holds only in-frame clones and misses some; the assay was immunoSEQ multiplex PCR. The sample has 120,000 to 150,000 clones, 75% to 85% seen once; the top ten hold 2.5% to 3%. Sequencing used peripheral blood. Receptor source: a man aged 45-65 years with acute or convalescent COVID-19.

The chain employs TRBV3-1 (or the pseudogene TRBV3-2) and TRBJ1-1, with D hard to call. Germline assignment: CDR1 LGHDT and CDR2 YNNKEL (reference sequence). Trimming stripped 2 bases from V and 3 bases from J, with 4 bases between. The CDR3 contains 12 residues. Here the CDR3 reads CASSQYDTEAFF. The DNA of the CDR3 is TGTGCCAGCAGCCAATATGACACTGAAGCTTTCTTT.

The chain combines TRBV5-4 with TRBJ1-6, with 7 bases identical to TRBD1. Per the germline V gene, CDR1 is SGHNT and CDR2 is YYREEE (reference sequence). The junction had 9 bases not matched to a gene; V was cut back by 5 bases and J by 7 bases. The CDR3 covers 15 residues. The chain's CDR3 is CASSSARDRNSPLHF. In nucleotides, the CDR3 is TGTGCCAGCAGTTCGGCCCGGGACAGAAATTCACCCCTCCACTTT.

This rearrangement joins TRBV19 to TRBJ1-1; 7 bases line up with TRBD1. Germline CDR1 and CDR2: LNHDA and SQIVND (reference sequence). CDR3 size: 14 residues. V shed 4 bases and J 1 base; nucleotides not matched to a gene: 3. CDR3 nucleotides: TGTGCCAGTAGTACTCGACAGGGGAACACTGAAGCTTTCTTT. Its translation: CASSTRQGNTEAFF. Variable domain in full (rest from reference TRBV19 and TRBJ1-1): DGGITQSPKYLFRKEGQNVTLSCEQNLNHDAMYWYRQDPGQGLRLIYYSQIVNDFQKGDIAEGYSVSREKKESFPLTVTSAQKNPTAFYLCASSTRQGNTEAFFGQGTRLTVV.

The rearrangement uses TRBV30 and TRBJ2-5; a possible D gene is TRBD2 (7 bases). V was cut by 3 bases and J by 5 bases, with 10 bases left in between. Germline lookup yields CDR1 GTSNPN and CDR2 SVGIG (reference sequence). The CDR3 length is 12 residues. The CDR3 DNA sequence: TGTGCCTGGAGGGGAGGGGGGGAGACCCAGTACTTC. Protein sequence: CAWRGGGETQYF.

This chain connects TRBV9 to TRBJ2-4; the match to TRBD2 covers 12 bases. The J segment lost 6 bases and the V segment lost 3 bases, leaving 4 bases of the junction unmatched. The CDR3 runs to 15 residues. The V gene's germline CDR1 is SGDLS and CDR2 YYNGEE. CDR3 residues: CASSASGRGLNIQYF. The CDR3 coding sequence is TGTGCCAGCAGCGCTAGCGGGAGGGGGCTAAACATTCAGTACTTC.

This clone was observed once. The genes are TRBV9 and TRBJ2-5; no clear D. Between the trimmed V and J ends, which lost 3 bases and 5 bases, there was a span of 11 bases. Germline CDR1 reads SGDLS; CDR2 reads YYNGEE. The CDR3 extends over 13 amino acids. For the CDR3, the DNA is TGTGCCAGCAGCGCCCAGGCCTCGGAGACCCAGTACTTC. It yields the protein CASSAQASETQYF.

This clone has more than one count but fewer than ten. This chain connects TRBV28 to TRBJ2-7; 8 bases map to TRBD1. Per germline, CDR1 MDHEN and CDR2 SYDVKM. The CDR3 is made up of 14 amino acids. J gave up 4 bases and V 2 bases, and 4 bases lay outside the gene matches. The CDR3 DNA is TGTGCCAGCAGTTTAGGGACAGGCAGATACGAGCAGTACTTC. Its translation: CASSLGTGRYEQYF. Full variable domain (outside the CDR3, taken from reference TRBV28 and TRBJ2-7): DVKVTQSSRYLVKRTGEKVFLECVQDMDHENMFWYRQDPGLGLRLIYFSYDVKMKEKGDIPEGYSVSREKKERFSLILESASTNQTSMYLCASSLGTGRYEQYFGPGTRLTVT.

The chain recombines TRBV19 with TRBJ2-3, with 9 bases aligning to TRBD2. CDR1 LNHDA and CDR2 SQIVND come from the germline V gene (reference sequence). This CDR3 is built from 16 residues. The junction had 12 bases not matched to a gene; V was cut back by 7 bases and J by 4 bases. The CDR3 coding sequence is TGTGCCAGTAATCCCGGGACGGGACTAGCAGCAGATACGCAGTATTTT. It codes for CASNPGTGLAADTQYF.

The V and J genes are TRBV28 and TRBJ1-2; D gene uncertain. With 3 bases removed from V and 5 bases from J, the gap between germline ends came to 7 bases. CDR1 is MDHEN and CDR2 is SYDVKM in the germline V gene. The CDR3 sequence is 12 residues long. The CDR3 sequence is CASSFSLYGYTF. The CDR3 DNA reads TGTGCCAGCAGTTTTTCCCTTTATGGCTACACCTTC.

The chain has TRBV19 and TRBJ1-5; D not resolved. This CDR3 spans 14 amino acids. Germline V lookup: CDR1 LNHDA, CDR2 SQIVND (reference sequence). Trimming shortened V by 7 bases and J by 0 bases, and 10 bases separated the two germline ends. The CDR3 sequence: CASKEQYSNQPQHF. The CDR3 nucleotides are TGTGCCAGTAAAGAACAGTATAGCAATCAGCCCCAGCATTTT.

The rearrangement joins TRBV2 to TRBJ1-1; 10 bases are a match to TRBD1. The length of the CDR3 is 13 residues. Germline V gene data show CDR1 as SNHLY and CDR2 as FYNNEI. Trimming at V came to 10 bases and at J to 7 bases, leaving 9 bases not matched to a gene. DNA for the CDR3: TGTGCCACCATGGGACAGGGGTTTGTTGAAGCTTTCTTT. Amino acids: CATMGQGFVEAFF.

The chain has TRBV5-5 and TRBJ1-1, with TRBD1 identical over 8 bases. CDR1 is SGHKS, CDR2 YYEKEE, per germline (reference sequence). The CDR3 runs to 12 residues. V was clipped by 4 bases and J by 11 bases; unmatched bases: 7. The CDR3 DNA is TGTGCCAGCAGCCTCAGGACAGGGCGGGCTTTCTTT. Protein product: CASSLRTGRAFF.

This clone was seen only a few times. This CDR3 reads CASSQEWVRTGDTEAFF. The CDR3 nucleotides read TGCGCCAGCAGCCAAGAATGGGTTCGGACAGGGGATACTGAAGCTTTCTTT. The genes are TRBV4-1 and TRBJ1-1; TRBD1 aligns across 9 bases. This CDR3 contains 17 residues. The V segment lost 0 bases and the J segment 5 bases; nucleotides outside the gene matches: 10. Per germline, CDR1 MGHRA and CDR2 YSYEKL.